This TCR beta chain was documented in a study of blood T cells in healthy people across ages. This CDR3 contains 17 residues. From germline, CDR1 is SQVTM and CDR2 ANQGSEA. With 4 bases clipped from V and 4 bases from J, the junction kept 12 bases outside the gene matches. Primers used in a second PCR of roughly 7 to 12 cycles were a sample-barcoded 5' primer and a J-beta primer mix. TCRdb reprocessed the 5' RACE reads with MiXCR, giving one entry per CDR3 protein. The sample holds over 450,000 distinct CDR3 sequences; approximately 25% are singletons and the top ten take approximately 8.7%. RNA extraction gave at least 5 micrograms of total RNA per sample. This same sample was also part of a study on T cells of mothers and their children. That source adds: A few mothers and their six children, all healthy Caucasians, donated.

Sequenced: blood. The rearrangement links TRBV29-1 to TRBJ2-1, with 11 bases aligning to TRBD2. This receptor was obtained from a boy younger than 18 in good health. The CDR3 is CSVGSGRGLAEYNEQFF. The CDR3 nucleotides are TGCAGCGTTGGCTCGGGGAGGGGACTAGCGGAGTACAATGAGCAGTTCTTC.